This TCR beta chain derives from a study of T-cell reconstitution after alpha-beta-depleted transplantation in children. Unique molecular identifiers were built into the TCRbeta library. TCRdb ran MiXCR on the PCR reads and lists one entry per CDR3 protein. The top ten hold 5.5% of the sample, which has around 190,000 distinct CDR3 sequences, about 7% seen once. Germline CDR1 is MNHEY and CDR2 is SMNVEV (reference sequence). Trimming removed 5 bases at V and 8 bases at J, with 28 bases between. The length of the CDR3 is 18 residues. This clonotype has at least ten counts. The specimen comprised PBMCs, sampled before TCRalphabeta/CD19-depleted stem cell transplant. The receptor's source is a boy aged 2 to 9 with acute lymphoblastic leukemia, due to receive a stem cell transplant. The rearrangement uses TRBV27 and TRBJ2-1; tentatively, D is TRBD2 (6 bases). CDR3 sequence reads: CASSQQQVGGRGWDEQFF. CDR3 coding DNA: TGTGCCAGCAGTCAGCAACAAGTCGGGGGTAGAGGGTGGGATGAGCAGTTCTTC.